A single sample gave rise to the 19 T cell receptor beta chains below, sequenced in a study of technical replicates of blood from a handful of donors. Repertoires were generated with immunoSEQ multiplex PCR, while TCRdb's copy carries only in-frame clones and drops some. The sample records tens of thousands of clones, roughly 98% being singletons. Source material: T cells isolated from PBMCs. The receptors stem from a human donor in good health.

This rearrangement joins TRBV15 to TRBJ1-2; 9 nucleotides agree with TRBD1. The V gene's germline CDR1 is LNHNV and CDR2 YYDKDF (reference sequence). With 5 bases clipped from V and 6 bases from J, the junction kept 13 bases outside the gene matches. The CDR3 consists of 16 residues. For the CDR3, the DNA is TGTGCCACCAGCTCCCGTTCCGGGACAGGGATCAATGGCTACACCTTC. This translates into CATSSRSGTGINGYTF.

The chain carries TRBV30 and TRBJ2-6, with D perhaps TRBD1 (6 bases). V lost 0 bases and J lost 1, with 7 bases in between. Per germline, CDR1 GTSNPN and CDR2 SVGIG (reference sequence). The CDR3 is made up of 15 amino acids. For the CDR3, the DNA is TGTGCCTGGAGTGTTACAGGGTCTGGGGCCAACGTCCTGACTTTC. Translation gives CAWSVTGSGANVLTF.

CDR3 nucleotides: TGTGCCAGCAGCTGGGAGAGGAGGGGCTACGGGGAGCTGTTTTTT. Translation gives CASSWERRGYGELFF. The chain is built from TRBV13 and TRBJ2-2, with TRBD2 as a possible D gene (6 bases). The length of the CDR3 is 15 residues. Trimming took 4 bases from V and 7 from J, leaving 16 bases between them. Germline assignment: CDR1 PRHDT and CDR2 FYEKMQ (reference sequence).

The CDR3 nucleotides are TGCGCCAGCAGCCCCCCGGGGACAGGGGATTTTTACGAGCAGTACTTC. Its translation is CASSPPGTGDFYEQYF. This chain links TRBV5-1 with TRBJ2-7; 10 bases are shared with TRBD1. V dropped 4 bases and J dropped 4; count of bases not matched to a gene: 11. CDR1 and CDR2 (germline): SGHRS, YFSETQ. This CDR3 region has 16 residues.

The chain uses TRBV6-5 and TRBJ2-5, with a tentative D call TRBD2 (6 bases). V was cut by 4 bases and J by 5 bases, with 14 bases left in between. Per germline, CDR1 MNHEY and CDR2 SVGAGI. The CDR3 loop spans 14 amino acids. CDR3 nucleotides: TGTGCCAGCAGTTTTGGACGGGGGAGGGAGACCCAGTACTTC. This codes for CASSFGRGRETQYF.

This chain connects TRBV7-6 to TRBJ2-7, with D possibly TRBD2 on 6 matching bases. CDR1 is SGHVS, CDR2 FNYEAQ, per germline. The V end lost 5 bases, the J end lost 4 bases, and 12 bases lay between the germline ends. The CDR3 extends over 13 amino acids. The DNA of the CDR3 is TGTGCCAGCAGCCACGGGAGCGTATACGAGCAGTACTTC. This codes for CASSHGSVYEQYF.

The chain employs TRBV4-1 and TRBJ2-7; 7 nucleotides align to TRBD2. The CDR3 is 15 residues long. Germline V lookup: CDR1 MGHRA, CDR2 YSYEKL. J was trimmed by 5 bases and V by 1 base; bases with no gene match: 8. CDR3: CASSQVEGGTHEQYF. CDR3 nucleotides: TGCGCCAGCAGCCAAGTCGAGGGAGGGACCCACGAGCAGTACTTC.

V and J are TRBV19 and TRBJ2-2; TRBD2 is a possible D gene (6 bases). The CDR3 runs 16 residues. Germline V gene sequence: CDR1 LNHDA, CDR2 SQIVND (reference sequence). Trimming removed 1 base from V and 5 bases from J, with 14 bases in between. CDR3 bases: TGTGCCAGTAGTATAGTCAACGGGAGACAAACCGGGGAGCTGTTTTTT. Its protein product is CASSIVNGRQTGELFF.

The gene calls are TRBV6-5 and TRBJ1-1, with D tentatively TRBD1 (5 bases). The germline gives CDR1 MNHEY, CDR2 SVGAGI. The V and J ends lost 6 bases and 2 bases respectively, with 13 bases between them. The CDR3 runs 14 residues. The CDR3 DNA sequence: TGTGCCAGCAGAGCGTCCGGGGGAAACACTGAAGCTTTCTTT. Translating it yields CASRASGGNTEAFF.

The V call is TRBV5-1, the J call TRBJ1-2; 9 positions match TRBD1. The junction had 2 bases not matched to a gene; V was cut back by 1 base and J by 4 bases. This CDR3 has 14 residues. Germline CDR1 is SGHRS and CDR2 is YFSETQ. CDR3: CASSLPTGGYGYTF. The CDR3 DNA follows: TGCGCCAGCAGCTTGCCGACAGGGGGCTATGGCTACACCTTC.

The chain recombines TRBV5-4 with TRBJ2-7; 10 nucleotides match TRBD2. Germline CDR1 and CDR2: SGHNT and YYREEE (reference sequence). V lost 4 bases to trimming and J lost 5 bases; unmatched junction nucleotides: 18. There are 18 residues in the CDR3. CDR3 region: CASSARVAGGQTLHEQYF. The CDR3 DNA follows: TGTGCCAGCAGCGCCCGGGTAGCGGGGGGCCAAACTCTCCACGAGCAGTACTTC.

V is TRBV11-2 and J is TRBJ1-1; no firm D call. This CDR3 is 14 amino acids long. The ends were cut back, 2 bases at V and 4 bases at J, with 11 bases in the middle. CDR1 SGHAT and CDR2 FQNNGV come from the germline V gene. The CDR3: CASSLFGVATEAFF. CDR3 DNA: TGTGCCAGCAGCTTATTTGGAGTTGCCACTGAAGCTTTCTTT.

V is TRBV7-9 and J is TRBJ2-1; TRBD2 matches 7 bases. This CDR3 has 15 amino acids. Germline V gene lookup returns CDR1 SEHNR and CDR2 FQNEAQ (reference sequence). Trimming took 1 base from V and 2 from J; bases not matched to a gene: 2. CDR3 bases: TGTGCCAGCAGCTTAGAGGCGGGAGCCTACAATGAGCAGTTCTTC. Amino acid sequence: CASSLEAGAYNEQFF.

The chain has TRBV5-4 and TRBJ2-7, with 9 bases lining up with TRBD2. Germline values: CDR1 SGHNT, CDR2 YYREEE (reference sequence). The CDR3 covers 16 residues. J lost 7 bases, V lost 4 bases, and 15 bases had no gene match. CDR3 sequence reads: CASSPKVAGVVGEQYF. The CDR3 coding sequence is TGTGCCAGCAGCCCCAAAGTAGCGGGGGTGGTGGGAGAGCAGTACTTC.

The gene calls are TRBV2 and TRBJ2-5; 7 positions agree with TRBD2. Germline V gene data show CDR1 as SNHLY and CDR2 as FYNNEI. The length of the CDR3 is 14 residues. Trimming at V came to 6 bases and at J to 5 bases, leaving 9 bases not matched to a gene. The CDR3 DNA is TGTGCCAGCAGCGGACTAGGGATTTGGGAGACCCAGTACTTC. This gives the protein CASSGLGIWETQYF.

The chain uses TRBV7-9 and TRBJ1-2; D ambiguous. CDR1 and CDR2 (germline): SEHNR, FQNEAQ (reference sequence). The CDR3 runs 13 residues. V was trimmed by 2 bases and J by 5 bases, leaving 9 bases between them. The CDR3 bases are TGTGCCAGCAGCTTACCCGGGGTTTATGGCTACACCTTC. As protein: CASSLPGVYGYTF.

This chain joins TRBV5-1 and TRBJ2-5; the match to TRBD1 covers 10 bases. This CDR3 contains 15 residues. From germline, CDR1 is SGHRS and CDR2 YFSETQ. The J segment lost 5 bases and the V segment lost 4 bases, leaving 8 bases of the junction unmatched. CDR3 in amino acids: CASSDGTGVGETQYF. In DNA form, the CDR3 reads TGCGCCAGCAGCGATGGGACAGGGGTCGGCGAGACCCAGTACTTC.

This clone has a single count. The chain carries TRBV10-3 and TRBJ1-2; maybe TRBD1 (5 bases). This CDR3 is built from 14 residues. The V end was cut by 3 bases, the J end by 6 bases, with 14 bases between. The germline V gene encodes CDR1 ENHRY and CDR2 SYGVKD. The CDR3 is CAISDQGKTDGYTF. DNA of the CDR3: TGTGCCATCAGTGACCAGGGAAAGACGGATGGCTACACCTTC.

The chain links TRBV5-1 to TRBJ1-1; D is undetermined. V shed 5 bases and J shed 0 bases, with 8 bases lying between them. CDR3 size: 13 residues. The germline V gene has CDR1 SGHRS and CDR2 YFSETQ. The CDR3 spells CASRGELNTEAFF. CDR3 nucleotides: TGCGCCAGCAGAGGAGAGTTGAACACTGAAGCTTTCTTT.